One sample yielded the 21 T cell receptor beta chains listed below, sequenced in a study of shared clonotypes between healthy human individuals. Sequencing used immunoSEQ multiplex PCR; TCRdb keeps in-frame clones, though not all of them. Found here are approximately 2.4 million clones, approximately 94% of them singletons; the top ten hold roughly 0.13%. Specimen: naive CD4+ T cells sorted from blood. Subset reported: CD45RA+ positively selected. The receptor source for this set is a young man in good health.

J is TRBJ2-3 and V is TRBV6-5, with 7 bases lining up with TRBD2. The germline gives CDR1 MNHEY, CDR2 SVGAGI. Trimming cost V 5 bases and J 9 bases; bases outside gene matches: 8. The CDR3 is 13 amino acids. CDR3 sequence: CASSRGDYSTQYF. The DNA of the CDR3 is TGTGCCAGCAGTAGAGGGGACTACTCCACGCAGTATTTT.

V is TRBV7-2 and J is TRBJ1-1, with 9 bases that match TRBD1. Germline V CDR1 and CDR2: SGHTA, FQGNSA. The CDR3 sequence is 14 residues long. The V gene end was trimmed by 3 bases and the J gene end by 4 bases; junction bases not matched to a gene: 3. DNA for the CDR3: TGTGCCAGCAGCTTTTGGACAGGGGCCACTGAAGCTTTCTTT. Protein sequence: CASSFWTGATEAFF.

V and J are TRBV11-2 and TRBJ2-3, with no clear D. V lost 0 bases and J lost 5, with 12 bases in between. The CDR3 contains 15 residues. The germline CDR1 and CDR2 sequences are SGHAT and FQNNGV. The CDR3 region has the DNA TGTGCCAGCAGCTTAGATCTCAGGAATGGAGATACGCAGTATTTT. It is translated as CASSLDLRNGDTQYF.

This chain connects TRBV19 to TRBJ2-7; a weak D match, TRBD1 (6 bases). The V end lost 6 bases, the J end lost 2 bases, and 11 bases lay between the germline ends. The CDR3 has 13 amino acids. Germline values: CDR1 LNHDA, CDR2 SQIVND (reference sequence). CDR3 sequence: CASSPGAPYEQYF. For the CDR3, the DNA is TGTGCCAGTAGCCCAGGGGCCCCCTACGAGCAGTACTTC. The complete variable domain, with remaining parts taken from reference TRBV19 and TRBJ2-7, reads DGGITQSPKYLFRKEGQNVTLSCEQNLNHDAMYWYRQDPGQGLRLIYYSQIVNDFQKGDIAEGYSVSREKKESFPLTVTSAQKNPTAFYLCASSPGAPYEQYFGPGTRLTVT.

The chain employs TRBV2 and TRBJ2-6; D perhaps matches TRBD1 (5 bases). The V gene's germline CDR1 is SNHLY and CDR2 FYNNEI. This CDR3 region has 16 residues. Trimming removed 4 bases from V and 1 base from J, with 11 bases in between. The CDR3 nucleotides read TGTGCCAGCAGTGCCCAAAGGGGTTCTGGGGCCAACGTCCTGACTTTC. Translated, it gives CASSAQRGSGANVLTF.

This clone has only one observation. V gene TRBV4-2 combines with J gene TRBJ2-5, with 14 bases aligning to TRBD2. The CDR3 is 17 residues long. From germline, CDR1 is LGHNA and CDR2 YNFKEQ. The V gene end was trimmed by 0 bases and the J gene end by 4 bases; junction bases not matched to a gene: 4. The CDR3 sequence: CASSQDSGLAGGETQYF. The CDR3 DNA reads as TGTGCCAGCAGCCAAGATTCCGGACTAGCGGGGGGAGAGACCCAGTACTTC.

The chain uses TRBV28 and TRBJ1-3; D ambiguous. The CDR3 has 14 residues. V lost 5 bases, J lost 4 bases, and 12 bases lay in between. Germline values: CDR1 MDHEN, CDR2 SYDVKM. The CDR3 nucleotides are TGTGCCAGCAGTGCCCCTACTGGAGGAAACACCATATATTTT. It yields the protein CASSAPTGGNTIYF.

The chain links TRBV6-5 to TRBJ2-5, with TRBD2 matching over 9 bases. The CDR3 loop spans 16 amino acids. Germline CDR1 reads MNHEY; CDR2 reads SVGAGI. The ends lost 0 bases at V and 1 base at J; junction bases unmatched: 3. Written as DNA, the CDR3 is TGTGCCAGCAGTTACTCTCCTAGCGGGATCCAAGAGACCCAGTACTTC. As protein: CASSYSPSGIQETQYF.

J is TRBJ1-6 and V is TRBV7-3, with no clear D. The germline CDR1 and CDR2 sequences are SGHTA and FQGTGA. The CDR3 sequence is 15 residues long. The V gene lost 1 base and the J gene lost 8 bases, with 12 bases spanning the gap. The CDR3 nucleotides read TGTGCCAGCAGCTTAAGTGGGTTGAGGGATTCACCCCTCCACTTT. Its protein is CASSLSGLRDSPLHF. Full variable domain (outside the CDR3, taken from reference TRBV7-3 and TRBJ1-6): GAGVSQTPSNKVTEKGKYVELRCDPISGHTALYWYRQSLGQGPEFLIYFQGTGAADDSGLPNDRFFAVRPEGSVSTLKIQRTERGDSAVYLCASSLSGLRDSPLHFGNGTRLTVT.

The CDR3 nucleotides are TGTGCCAGCAGTCAGGGGACTAGCGGGGGGGCCTTCAACAATGAGCAGTTCTTC. Protein sequence: CASSQGTSGGAFNNEQFF. The genes are TRBV28 and TRBJ2-1; the match to TRBD2 covers 16 bases. Germline V gene lookup returns CDR1 MDHEN and CDR2 SYDVKM. This CDR3 spans 18 amino acids. Losses at the gene ends were 5 bases for V and 5 bases for J; bases not matched to a gene: 9.

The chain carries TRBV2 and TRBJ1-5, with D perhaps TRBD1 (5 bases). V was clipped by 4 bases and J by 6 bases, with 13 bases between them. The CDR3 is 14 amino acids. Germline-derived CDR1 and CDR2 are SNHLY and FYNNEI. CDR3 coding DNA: TGTGCCAGCAGTGGTGGGGCAGGGCTTCAGCCCCAGCATTTT. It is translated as CASSGGAGLQPQHF.

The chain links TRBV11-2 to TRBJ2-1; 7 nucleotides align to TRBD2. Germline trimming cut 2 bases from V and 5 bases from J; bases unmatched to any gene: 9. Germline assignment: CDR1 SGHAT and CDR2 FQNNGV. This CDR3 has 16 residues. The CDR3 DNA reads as TGTGCCAGCAGCTTATCGGGCGGGGGAAATAACAATGAGCAGTTCTTC. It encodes CASSLSGGGNNNEQFF.

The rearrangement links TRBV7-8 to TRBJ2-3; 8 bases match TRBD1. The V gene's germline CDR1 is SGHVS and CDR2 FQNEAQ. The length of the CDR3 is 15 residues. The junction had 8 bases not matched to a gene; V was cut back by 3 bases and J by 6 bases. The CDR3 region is CASSLDRDRPDTQYF. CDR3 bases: TGTGCCAGCAGCTTGGACAGGGACCGCCCGGATACGCAGTATTTT.

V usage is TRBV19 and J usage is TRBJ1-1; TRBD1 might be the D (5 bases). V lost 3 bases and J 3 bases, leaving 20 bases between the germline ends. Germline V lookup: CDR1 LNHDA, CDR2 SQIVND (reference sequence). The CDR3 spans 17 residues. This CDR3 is CASSIGPWAAGHTEAFF. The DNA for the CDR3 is TGTGCCAGTAGTATTGGGCCGTGGGCTGCGGGACACACTGAAGCTTTCTTT.

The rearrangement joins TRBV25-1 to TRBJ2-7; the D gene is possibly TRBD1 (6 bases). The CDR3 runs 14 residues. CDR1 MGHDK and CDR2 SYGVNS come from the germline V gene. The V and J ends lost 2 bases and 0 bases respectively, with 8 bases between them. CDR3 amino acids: CASSEVGASYEQYF. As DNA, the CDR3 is TGTGCCAGCAGTGAAGTGGGGGCCTCCTACGAGCAGTACTTC.

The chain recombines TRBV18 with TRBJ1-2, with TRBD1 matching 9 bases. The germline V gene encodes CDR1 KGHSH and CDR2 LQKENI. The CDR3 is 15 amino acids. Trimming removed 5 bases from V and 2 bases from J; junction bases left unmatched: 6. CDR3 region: CASSTGQGKNYGYTF. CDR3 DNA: TGTGCCAGCTCAACTGGACAGGGGAAAAACTATGGCTACACCTTC.

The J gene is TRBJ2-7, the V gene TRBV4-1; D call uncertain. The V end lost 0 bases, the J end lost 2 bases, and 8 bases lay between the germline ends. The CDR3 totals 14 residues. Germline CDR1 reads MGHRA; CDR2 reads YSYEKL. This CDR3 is CASSQEHRAYEQYF. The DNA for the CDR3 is TGCGCCAGCAGCCAAGAACACAGAGCCTACGAGCAGTACTTC.

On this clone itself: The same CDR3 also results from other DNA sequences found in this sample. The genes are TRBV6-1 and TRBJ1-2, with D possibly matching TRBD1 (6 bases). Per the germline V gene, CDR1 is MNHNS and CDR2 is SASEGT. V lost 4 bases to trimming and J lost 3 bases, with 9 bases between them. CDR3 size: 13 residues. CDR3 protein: CASSVSGDYGYTF. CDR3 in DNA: TGTGCCAGCAGTGTTTCAGGGGACTATGGCTACACCTTC.

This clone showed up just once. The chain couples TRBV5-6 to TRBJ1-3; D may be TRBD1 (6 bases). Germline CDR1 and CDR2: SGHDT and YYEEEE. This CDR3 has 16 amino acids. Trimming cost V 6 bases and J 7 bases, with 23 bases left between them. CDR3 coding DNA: TGTGCCAGCACCGGCCTCGGACAGACGTTTTCGAACACCATATATTTT. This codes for CASTGLGQTFSNTIYF.

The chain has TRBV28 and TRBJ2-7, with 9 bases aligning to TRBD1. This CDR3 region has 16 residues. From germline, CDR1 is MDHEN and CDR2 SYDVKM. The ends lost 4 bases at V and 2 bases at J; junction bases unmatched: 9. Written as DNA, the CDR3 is TGTGCCAGCAGTTCGCGGGGACAGGGAAGGACCTACGAGCAGTACTTC. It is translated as CASSSRGQGRTYEQYF. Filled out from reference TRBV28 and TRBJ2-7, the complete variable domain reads DVKVTQSSRYLVKRTGEKVFLECVQDMDHENMFWYRQDPGLGLRLIYFSYDVKMKEKGDIPEGYSVSREKKERFSLILESASTNQTSMYLCASSSRGQGRTYEQYFGPGTRLTVT.

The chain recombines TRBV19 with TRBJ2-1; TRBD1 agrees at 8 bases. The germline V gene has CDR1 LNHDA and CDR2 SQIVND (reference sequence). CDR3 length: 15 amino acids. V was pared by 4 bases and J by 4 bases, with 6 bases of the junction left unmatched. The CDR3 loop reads CASSTQGEAYNEQFF. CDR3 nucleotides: TGTGCCAGTAGTACACAGGGGGAAGCATACAATGAGCAGTTCTTC.